These 6 T cell receptor beta chains share one sample of origin, sequenced in a study of blood T cell repertoires in COVID-19 (dated by TCRdb to about 2020). Library creation used the immunoSEQ multiplex PCR assay. The clones in this table, taken by TCRdb from immuneACCESS, are in-frame only. Not every clone is retained; where verified, under half of the shortfall comes from an unresolved V gene, and the cause of the rest is unknown. Recorded for this sample are about 230,000 clones; less than 90% of them occurred a single time. The biggest ten clones account for 2% to 3% of the sample. Input material: peripheral blood. These receptors were obtained from a woman aged 70 to 79 with active or convalescent COVID-19.

This chain joins TRBV9 and TRBJ1-2; D unclear. The V end lost 5 bases, the J end lost 1 base, and 6 bases lay between the germline ends. From germline, CDR1 is SGDLS and CDR2 YYNGEE. The CDR3 runs 12 residues. The CDR3 nucleotides read TGTGCCAGCAGTAGCGGTAACTATGGCTACACCTTC. It specifies CASSSGNYGYTF.

The rearrangement uses TRBV5-1 and TRBJ1-1; 12 bases fit TRBD1. The CDR3 is made up of 17 amino acids. Looked up from germline, CDR1 is SGHRS and CDR2 is YFSETQ. The V segment lost 2 bases and the J segment 4 bases; nucleotides outside the gene matches: 9. This CDR3 is CASSLSGTGGRGTEAFF. CDR3 DNA: TGCGCCAGCAGCTTATCTGGGACAGGGGGCAGGGGCACTGAAGCTTTCTTT.

This chain uses TRBV4-1 with TRBJ2-2; D remains ambiguous. From germline, CDR1 is MGHRA and CDR2 YSYEKL. The CDR3 consists of 14 residues. V gave up 1 base and J gave up 6 bases, with 9 bases separating them. This CDR3 is CASSQVVSSGELFF. CDR3 nucleotides: TGCGCCAGCAGCCAAGTAGTGTCTTCCGGGGAGCTGTTTTTT.

This rearrangement joins TRBV5-4 to TRBJ1-3; possibly TRBD1 for D (5 bases). V was shortened by 4 bases and J by 0 bases, with 11 bases between the two germline ends. CDR1 is SGHNT and CDR2 is YYREEE in the germline V gene (reference sequence). CDR3 length: 15 amino acids. The DNA for the CDR3 is TGTGCCAGCAGCCCGATGGGGCTCTCTGGAAACACCATATATTTT. This codes for CASSPMGLSGNTIYF. The full variable domain, its missing parts supplied by reference TRBV5-4 and TRBJ1-3, is ETGVTQSPTHLIKTRGQQVTLRCSSQSGHNTVSWYQQALGQGPQFIFQYYREEENGRGNFPPRFSGLQFPNYSSELNVNALELDDSALYLCASSPMGLSGNTIYFGEGSWLTVV.

This clone turned up a few times. V usage is TRBV18 and J usage is TRBJ2-5; 12 bases match TRBD1. Per the germline V gene, CDR1 is KGHSH and CDR2 is LQKENI. With 2 bases clipped from V and 7 bases from J, the junction kept 5 bases outside the gene matches. The CDR3 totals 15 residues. CDR3 in DNA: TGTGCCAGCTCACCAGGGACAGGGGGCGCCGGGACCCAGTACTTC. The encoded protein is CASSPGTGGAGTQYF.

This chain links TRBV6-4 with TRBJ1-2, with D maybe TRBD1 (5 bases). The V end lost 7 bases, the J end lost 8 bases, and 17 bases lay between the germline ends. The CDR3 runs to 13 residues. CDR1 and CDR2 from the germline V gene are MRHNA and SNTAGT. The CDR3 loop is CASTQRGDGGYTF. CDR3 DNA sequence: TGTGCCAGCACCCAACGGGGGGACGGAGGCTACACCTTC.